These T cell receptor beta chains were read from a single sample in a study of T cells in localized non-small cell lung cancer. Libraries were prepared by immunoSEQ multiplex PCR; TCRdb keeps only in-frame clonotypes and omits some of them. Here the sample spans some 27,000 clones, 85% to 90% being singletons. The sample was peripheral blood, taken before any cancer treatment. The receptor source for this set is a female donor over 55 with stage III squamous cell lung carcinoma. Both conserved end residues are part of each CDR3. D genes are given only for firm matches. Size tells how often a clone was seen (once, few, many) or the class of an expanded clone, and some rows leave it out.

v_call,j_call,d_call,clone_size,cdr3_nt,cdr3_aa
TRBV4-3,TRBJ2-1,.,.,TGCGCCAGCAGCCAGTCAGGGGTAGGCTACAATGAGCAGTTCTTC,CASSQSGVGYNEQFF
TRBV28,TRBJ1-4,TRBD1,.,TGTGCCAGCAGTTTAGTGGCAGGGGGAACTAATGAAAAACTGTTTTTT,CASSLVAGGTNEKLFF
TRBV10-3,TRBJ2-5,.,once,TGTGCCATCAGTGAGTCGGCAGGGACAGAGACCCAGTACTTC,CAISESAGTETQYF
TRBV4-3,TRBJ2-7,.,.,TGCGCCAGCAGCCAAAGGATCCTACAAGAGCAGTACTTC,CASSQRILQEQYF
TRBV27,TRBJ1-2,TRBD1,.,TGTGCCAGCAGGGCCAGGGGGCTTCCTGGCTACACCTTC,CASRARGLPGYTF
TRBV6-5,TRBJ1-1,TRBD1,.,TGTGCCAGCAGGGGGACAGGACAGGACACTGAAGCTTTCTTT,CASRGTGQDTEAFF
TRBV4-1,TRBJ2-2,TRBD2,.,TGCGCCAGCAGCCAGGCTGTCCCTAGCGGACCGAACACCGGGGAGCTGTTTTTT,CASSQAVPSGPNTGELFF
TRBV19,TRBJ1-1,.,.,TGTGCCAGTAGTTTAGATAGAGACACTGAAGCTTTCTTT,CASSLDRDTEAFF
TRBV10-3,TRBJ2-1,.,.,TGTGCCATCGGAGAACGGGACACCTTGGGGAATGAGCAGTTCTTC,CAIGERDTLGNEQFF
TRBV10-3,TRBJ2-4,.,.,TGTGCCGCCTCGGGACGGGATAAAAACATTCAGTACTTC,CAASGRDKNIQYF
TRBV19,TRBJ2-3,TRBD2,.,TGTGCCAGTAGTATAGGAGCGGGGGTCACAGATACGCAGTATTTT,CASSIGAGVTDTQYF
TRBV7-3,TRBJ2-1,.,.,TGTGCCAGCAGCTTAACCGGACTTCCCAGCTCCTACAATGAGCAGTTCTTC,CASSLTGLPSSYNEQFF
TRBV6-5,TRBJ2-5,.,.,TGTGCCAGCAGTTACTATACAAGGGAGACCCAGTACTTC,CASSYYTRETQYF
TRBV5-6,TRBJ2-5,.,once,TGTGCCAGCAGCTTTTTTGAGACCCAGTACTTC,CASSFFETQYF
TRBV11-2,TRBJ2-5,TRBD1,few,TGTGCCAGCAGCTGGGACAGAAAAGAGACCCAGTACTTC,CASSWDRKETQYF
TRBV7-2,TRBJ1-2,.,.,TGTGCCAGCAGCCCCCAGACAGAAACTGGCTACACCTTC,CASSPQTETGYTF
TRBV9,TRBJ2-1,.,few,TGTGCCAGCAGCGGCGGCACACACAATGAGCAGTTCTTC,CASSGGTHNEQFF
TRBV28,TRBJ1-2,TRBD1,few,TGTGCCAGCAGTTCTGCCCTTGGACAGGGGACCTATGGCTACACCTTC,CASSSALGQGTYGYTF
TRBV5-5,TRBJ2-2,.,.,TGTGCCAGCAGCTTGGGGCCCGGGGAGCTGTTTTTT,CASSLGPGELFF
TRBV6-7,TRBJ1-5,TRBD1,few,TGTGCCAGCAGTGCGCCGGGACAGGGTTCCTTACGCAATCAGCCCCAGCATTTT,CASSAPGQGSLRNQPQHF
TRBV7-6,TRBJ2-5,.,once,TGTGCCAGCAGCCGACAGGAATTCCAAGAGACCCAGTACTTC,CASSRQEFQETQYF
TRBV6-5,TRBJ2-7,TRBD1,.,TGTGCCAGCCGTGGGACAGGGGGCGGCGAGCAGTACTTC,CASRGTGGGEQYF
TRBV11-2,TRBJ2-7,.,.,TGTGCCAGCAGCTTAGATGCAGGGGAGTTGAGGGAGCAGTACTTC,CASSLDAGELREQYF
TRBV2,TRBJ2-7,TRBD2,.,TGTGCCAGTGGACTAGCGGGAGGTTCCTACGAGCAGTACTTC,CASGLAGGSYEQYF
TRBV10-3,TRBJ1-2,.,.,TGTGCCATCAGTGACATTGGGACGGCAGGGCGGTATGGCTACACCTTC,CAISDIGTAGRYGYTF